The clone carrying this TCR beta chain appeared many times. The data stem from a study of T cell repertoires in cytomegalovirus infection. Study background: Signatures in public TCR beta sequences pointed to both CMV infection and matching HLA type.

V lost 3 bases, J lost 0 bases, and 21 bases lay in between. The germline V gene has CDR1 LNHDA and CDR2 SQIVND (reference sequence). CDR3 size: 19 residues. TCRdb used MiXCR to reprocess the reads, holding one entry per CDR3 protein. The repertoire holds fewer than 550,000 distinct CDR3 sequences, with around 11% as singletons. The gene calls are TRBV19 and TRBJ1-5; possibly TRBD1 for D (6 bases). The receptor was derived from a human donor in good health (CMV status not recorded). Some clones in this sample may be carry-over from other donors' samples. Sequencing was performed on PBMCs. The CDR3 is CASSIIGPGVGSSNQPQHF. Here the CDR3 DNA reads TGTGCCAGTAGTATTATAGGGCCAGGGGTCGGCTCTAGCAATCAGCCCCAGCATTTT.